This T cell receptor beta chain was obtained from a study of T cells in Graves' hyperthyroidism and ophthalmopathy (dated by TCRdb to the late 2010s). With regard to the full study: Peripheral blood samples were taken at the time of initial diagnosis, prior to any treatment. The roughly 94 discovery patients were randomly split 7:3 into training and test sets. An independent validation cohort of under 20 hyperthyroidism patients and more than 15 patients who later progressed to ophthalmopathy tested prospective prediction of ophthalmopathy. To identify distinguishing TCR V-J signatures, a discovery cohort of about a hundred patients was used, comprising 43 with Graves' ophthalmopathy and around 57 with stable Graves' hyperthyroidism. TCR Vbeta CDR3 sequencing of 120 to 150 peripheral blood samples (43 ophthalmopathy, roughly 72 hyperthyroidism and roughly 17 progressor patients) is reported in the paper. After sampling, hyperthyroidism patients received methimazole starting at 30 mg daily, and ophthalmopathy patients received high-dose intravenous methylprednisolone. The study also compared thyroid tissue and blood T-cell repertoires from over 5 Graves' hyperthyroidism patients. What the study reported, not specific to this receptor: In cross-validation, a model built on a 13 V-J signature told ophthalmopathy apart from stable hyperthyroidism with less than 90% sensitivity and around 84% specificity, and in testing the same model reached 80%/75%. No statistical method was used to set the sample size in advance, and investigators knew the group allocation. In validation, the model predicted progression to ophthalmopathy a median of around 6.5 months before onset, with 70% to 71% sensitivity and more than 72% specificity. Most expanded thyroid clonotypes (frequency above 0.001) were also found in blood, which suggests that blood repertoires may mirror thyroid immune responses.

Graves' hyperthyroidism was defined as stable when no progression to ophthalmopathy occurred over 18 months of follow-up. Hyperthyroidism patients were newly diagnosed, with disease duration under 2 months, and aged 18 to 65 years. Patients with uncontrolled infections, other autoimmune diseases, pregnancy or lactation were excluded. Clinical symptoms, serum thyroxine and TRAb, thyroid ultrasound, and orbital computed tomography formed the basis for the diagnoses. PBMCs were separated from under 12 ml of fresh peripheral blood using Ficoll-Paque density gradient centrifugation. Total RNA was extracted with Trizol reagent, and quality was checked on an Agilent 2100 Bioanalyzer. The TCR beta CDR3 regions were amplified from the RNA transcripts. The first round of RT-PCR for the TCR CDR3 was performed with the HTBI primer set and the Qiagen OneStep RT-PCR kit. The libraries were constructed in a second round of multiplex PCR and then size-selected and purified. Paired-end sequencing of the libraries was performed with 100 bp reads on an Illumina HiSeq2000. The paper's data handling went like this. SOAPnuke was used to process the raw data, throwing out any read that contained adapters or uncalled bases, had a mean Phred below 15, or lacked an exact constant-primer or identifier match. COPE v1.2.5 was used to merge high-quality paired reads, and clonotypes were defined as unique nucleotide sequences. Clonotypes were aligned to IMGT TRBV, TRBD and TRBJ reference segments using MiTCR v1.1. Only V-J combinations with frequency above 0.0001, covering 99% to 99.2% of repertoires, were analysed. The TCS score was defined as the ratio of F50 (clonal expansion) to E x V (chaos), calculated using BLOSUM62-based TCRdist between CDR3 peptides within each V-J. Welch's t-statistics and random forest reduced fewer than 550 V-J features to roughly 13, which were used in a naive Bayes classifier (R e1071). The public reads were run again by TCRdb, first through fastp at Q25 and then through MiXCR, and only productive beta chains were kept. CDR3 protein duplicates are merged, each entry listing the most common genes and DNA. These V and J calls are TCRdb output, not the study's own analysis. The sample profile shows roughly 380,000 distinct CDR3 sequences; approximately 13% of them were found once. Approximately 5.8% of the sample lies in the top ten.

This clonotype was seen at least ten times. The antigen this receptor binds is unknown. Per-base quality was not reported, and no clone a single base away is much larger than it. Reading the germline V gene gives CDR1 SGHRS and CDR2 YFSETQ. The CDR3 holds 14 amino acids from the cysteine to the phenylalanine. Of all the DNA, just the CDR3 is kept, 42 bases in frame from base 1. V lost 0 bases and J lost 3 bases; the stretch between them is 9 bases long. The clonotype comes from a young woman with Graves' hyperthyroidism. Recombination connected TRBV5-1 to TRBJ2-5; the D region possibly corresponds to TRBD1 (6 bases align). Sequenced sample: blood. The CDR3 has the sequence CASSLAGVEETQYF. The base sequence is TGCGCCAGCAGCTTGGCAGGGGTGGAAGAGACCCAGTACTTC.